This T cell receptor (beta chain) came from a study of blood T cell repertoires in COVID-19. The CDR3 runs to 16 residues. Trimming pared 4 bases from V and 0 bases from J, leaving 16 bases between. The germline gives CDR1 SGHRS, CDR2 YFSETQ. In the original workflow: Reference gene primer amplification in the assay estimated nucleated cell counts. Clones were read by immunoSEQ multiplex PCR, and TCRdb kept only the in-frame ones, dropping some. V and J calls and clone size are given by that table; D and trimming were obtained from the DNA. The repertoire holds about 220,000 clones, with around 85% as singletons.

The sequence came from a woman in her seventies with COVID-19, enrolled during active disease. The specimen sequenced was peripheral blood. The J gene is TRBJ1-2, the V gene TRBV5-1; the D is unclear. This CDR3 reads CASSSTLSGSNYGYTF. CDR3 bases: TGCGCCAGCAGCAGCACCCTGTCGGGTTCTAACTATGGCTACACCTTC. Full variable domain (outside the CDR3, taken from reference TRBV5-1 and TRBJ1-2): KAGVTQTPRYLIKTRGQQVTLSCSPISGHRSVSWYQQTPGQGLQFLFEYFSETQRNKGNFPGRFSGRQFSNSRSEMNVSTLELGDSALYLCASSSTLSGSNYGYTFGSGTRLTVV.